This T cell receptor beta chain stems from a study of molecular identifiers for immune sequencing clone quantification. Bulk TCR library preparation followed previously described methods with listed TCR primers. TCRdb passed the PCR reads through MiXCR, listing each CDR3 protein once. The top ten clones hold 1.5% of a sample with 7,500 to 10,000 distinct CDR3 sequences, under 15% of them seen once. This clonotype was detected ten times or more. A read error may account for a junction end that differs from germline. The CDR3 contains 13 residues. Germline lookup yields CDR1 MNHNS and CDR2 SASEGT. This chain uses TRBV6-1 with TRBJ2-7; D gene unclear. This sequence originates from a human donor in good health. Some libraries in this study had Jurkat cell RNA spiked in. The sequencing input was naive CD8+ T cells from blood, with Jurkat cell RNA spiked in. Subset specified: FACS-sorted CD8+CD4-CCR7+CD45RA+ naive T cells. CDR3 loop: CASSEFGSYELYF. The CDR3 DNA reads TGTGCCAGCAGTGAATTCGGAAGTTACGAGCTGTACTTC.